The 30 T cell receptor gamma chains below were found in one sample sequenced in a study of γδ T cells in repeated Plasmodium falciparum infection. Gammadelta T cells were flow-sorted from PBMC into Vgamma9/Vdelta2+ and Vdelta2-negative populations for bulk analysis. TCRdb re-called the multiplex PCR reads with CATT. The table records 14,000 or so gamma-chain clones, approximately 1.5% of them present only once. Sequenced: gamma-delta T cells from blood. These receptors were collected from a pool of human donors (malaria-infected and uninfected, not separated).

For this clone: A read error likely explains this, since a far larger clone differs by one base. Within the sample, other DNA sequences also encode this same CDR3. V is TRGV2 and J is TRGJ1 or TRGJ2. Looked up from germline, CDR1 is EGSNGY and CDR2 is YDSYNSKV. The CDR3 sequence is 15 residues long. J gave up 0 bases and V 1 base, and 6 bases lay outside the gene matches. The chain's CDR3 is CATWDGVLNYYKKLF. The CDR3 DNA reads TGTGCCACCTGGGACGGTGTGCTGAATTATTATAAGAAACTCTTT.

Details on this clone: TCRdb lists the protein of a much larger clone for this DNA, which differs at residue 17, so this is likely a read error; the protein given here is translated from the DNA itself. No J gene was called, and the V gene is TRGV4. Germline values: CDR1 EGSTGY, CDR2 YDSYTSSV. The CDR3 has 18 residues. The CDR3 nucleotides are TGTGCCACCTGGGATGGTACTCCTTTAATGGCCACTGGTTGGTTCAAGACATTT. Its translation: CATWDGTPLMATGWFKTF.

Concerning this clone itself: A far larger clone is one nucleotide away, so this likely arose from a read error. Other DNA sequences from this sample encode an identical CDR3 as well. The gene calls are TRGV5 and TRGJP. TCRdb carries no J gene annotation; the J gene was assigned here by matching the DNA with germline. This CDR3 region has 17 residues. Looked up from germline, CDR1 is VINAFY and CDR2 is YDVSNSKD. CDR3 loop: CATWDRSGGLGKKIKVF. The CDR3 coding sequence is TGTGCCACCTGGGACAGGTCGGGGGGGTTGGGCAAGAAAATCAAGGTATTT.

This clone was detected many times. The TCRdb protein comes from a much larger clone and disagrees with this DNA's translation at residue 7, likely due to a read error; the protein given here is derived from the DNA. This chain links TRGV8 with TRGJ1 or TRGJ2. There are 13 residues in the CDR3. Unmatched junction bases numbered 9, after V lost 2 bases and J lost 8 bases. Germline V gives CDR1 VENAVY, CDR2 YDSYNSRV. CDR3 DNA: TGTGCCACCTGGGATATTAACAGGAATAAGAAACTCTTT. Translation gives CATWDINRNKKLF.

A word on this clone: A read error is the likely source, as a far larger clone sits one nucleotide away. Other DNA sequences of this sample code for an identical CDR3. The chain employs TRGV9 and TRGJP. Since TCRdb gives no J gene, matching the DNA to germline was used here to assign it. Per germline, CDR1 GITISATS and CDR2 ISYDGTV (reference sequence). This CDR3 spans 17 amino acids. For the CDR3, the DNA is TGTGCCTTGTGGGAGGTGAAGCCAGAGTTGGGCAAGAAAATCAAGGTATTT. Its translation is CALWEVKPELGKKIKVF.

Notes on this clone: TCRdb lists the protein of a much larger clone for this DNA, which differs at residue 4, so this is likely a read error; the protein given here is translated from the DNA itself. The chain combines TRGV9 with TRGJ1 or TRGJ2. No J gene was available from TCRdb, and it was assigned here by a germline match of the DNA. The CDR3 loop spans 13 amino acids. Germline V gene data show CDR1 as GITISATS and CDR2 as ISYDGTV (reference sequence). CDR3 DNA sequence: TGTGCCTTGGGGGAGCCTTCTTATTATAAGAAACTCTTT. Amino acid sequence: CALGEPSYYKKLF.

This clone was observed a handful of times. The protein TCRdb lists belongs to a much larger clone and differs from this DNA's translation at residue 5, which points to a read error; the protein shown is made from the DNA. The chain recombines TRGV4 with TRGJP1. V was clipped by 4 bases and J by 3 bases; unmatched bases: 17. The CDR3 is made up of 18 amino acids. Germline V gene data show CDR1 as EGSTGY and CDR2 as YDSYTSSV. In DNA form, the CDR3 reads TGTGCCACCTGGGAAGGTACTCCTTTAATGGCCACTGGTTGGTTCAAGATATTT. Its translation is CATWEGTPLMATGWFKIF.

This clone occurred many times. The TCRdb protein, from a much larger clone, departs from this DNA's translation at residue 3, likely by read error; the protein shown derives from the DNA. The CDR3 DNA follows: TGTGCCTCGGTTTACCGTTGGAAACTCTTT. Translation gives CASVYRWKLF. This chain joins TRGV4 and TRGJ1 or TRGJ2. The CDR3 contains 10 residues. Germline CDR1 reads EGSTGY; CDR2 reads YDSYTSSV. V trimming: 12 bases; J trimming: 12 bases; junction bases outside the gene matches: 14.

This clone has more than one count but fewer than ten. The protein TCRdb lists belongs to a much larger clone and differs from this DNA's translation at residue 8, which points to a read error; the protein shown is made from the DNA. The CDR3 DNA sequence: TGTGCCACCTGGGACAGGGCTCCCGAATTCTATTATAAGAAACTCTTT. Amino acids: CATWDRAPEFYYKKLF. The rearrangement uses TRGV3 and TRGJ1 or TRGJ2. No J gene was available from TCRdb, and it was assigned here by a germline match of the DNA. Trimming removed 0 bases from V and 4 bases from J; junction bases left unmatched: 12. The CDR3 loop spans 16 amino acids. Germline V gene lookup returns CDR1 VTNTFY and CDR2 YDVSTARD (reference sequence).

This clone came up many times. TCRdb shows a much larger clone's protein in place of this DNA's translation, and the two differ at residue 3, likely through a read error; the protein shown is translated from the DNA. The chain recombines TRGV9 with TRGJP. There are 15 residues in the CDR3. The germline V gene has CDR1 GITISATS and CDR2 ISYDGTV (reference sequence). CDR3 coding DNA: TGTGCCTCGTGGGAGGTGCTATTGGGCAAAAAAATCAAGGTATTT. Amino acid sequence: CASWEVLLGKKIKVF.

By share, this clone ranks as medium-sized. The chain links TRGV5 to TRGJ1 or TRGJ2. V lost 0 bases, J lost 3 bases, and 5 bases stayed unmatched. Looked up from germline, CDR1 is VINAFY and CDR2 is YDVSNSKD. The CDR3 runs to 14 residues. The CDR3 DNA is TGTGCCACCTGGGACAGGCCAGGTTATTATAAGAAACTCTTT. Translation: CATWDRPGYYKKLF.

This clone was counted ten times or more. The TCRdb protein comes from a much larger clone and disagrees with this DNA's translation at residue 11, likely due to a read error; the protein given here is derived from the DNA. This chain links TRGV9 with TRGJP. Here the J gene was assigned by germline matching of the DNA, as TCRdb has none. The CDR3 consists of 17 residues. Germline values: CDR1 GITISATS, CDR2 ISYDGTV (reference sequence). In DNA, the CDR3 is TGTGCCTTGTGGGAGGTCCCAAAAGAGTTGGACAAAAAAATCAAGGTATTT. The encoded protein is CALWEVPKELDKKIKVF.

In this sample, this clone turned up a few times. The translation of this DNA and the TCRdb protein of a much larger clone differ at residue 9, probably owing to a read error; the protein shown here is translated from the DNA. The V and J genes are TRGV9 and TRGJ1 or TRGJ2. TCRdb carries no J gene annotation; the J gene was assigned here by matching the DNA with germline. Germline values: CDR1 GITISATS, CDR2 ISYDGTV (reference sequence). This CDR3 region has 12 residues. The CDR3 loop is CALWEYYYEKLF. The CDR3 DNA reads TGTGCCTTGTGGGAGTACTATTATGAGAAACTCTTT.

The sample holds a few counts of this clone. This DNA's translation differs at residue 7 from TCRdb's protein, which comes from a much larger clone; a read error is likely, and the protein shown is translated from the DNA. The rearrangement uses TRGV3 and TRGJ1 or TRGJ2. The J gene is not listed in TCRdb, so it was assigned here from a DNA match to germline. Germline values: CDR1 VTNTFY, CDR2 YDVSTARD (reference sequence). V shed 0 bases, J shed 8 bases, and the junction held 19 bases outside the gene matches. There are 17 residues in the CDR3. CDR3 in amino acids: CATWDRIGSAVRNKKLF. CDR3 nucleotide sequence: TGTGCCACCTGGGACAGGATTGGGTCAGCCGTTCGGAATAAGAAACTCTTT.

About this clone itself: The protein TCRdb lists belongs to a much larger clone and differs from this DNA's translation at residue 7, which points to a read error; the protein shown is made from the DNA. The CDR3 here is CALWESRAPYYKKLF. CDR3 DNA sequence: TGTGCCTTGTGGGAGTCTAGAGCGCCATATTATAAGAAACTCTTT. V and J are TRGV9 and TRGJ1 or TRGJ2. Because TCRdb records no J gene, it was assigned here through a match of the DNA to germline. CDR1 and CDR2 (germline): GITISATS, ISYDGTV (reference sequence). V shed 3 bases and J 4 bases; nucleotides not matched to a gene: 12. The CDR3 is made up of 15 amino acids.

In its sample, this clone was seen a few times. With a far larger clone one base away, a read error is the likely cause. Other DNA variants within this sample encode the same CDR3. This chain connects TRGV9 to TRGJ1 or TRGJ2. The J gene is not listed in TCRdb, so it was assigned here from a DNA match to germline. Germline CDR1 is GITISATS and CDR2 is ISYDGTV (reference sequence). The CDR3 spans 11 residues. Trimming took 4 bases from V and 10 from J; bases not matched to a gene: 7. CDR3 nucleotide sequence: TGTGCCTTGTGGGAACCACCCAAGAAACTCTTT. Its translation: CALWEPPKKLF.

Remarks on this clone: The TCRdb protein comes from a much larger clone and disagrees with this DNA's translation at residue 9, likely due to a read error; the protein given here is derived from the DNA. The V gene call is TRGV9, and the J gene call is absent. Per the germline V gene, CDR1 is GITISATS and CDR2 is ISYDGTV (reference sequence). CDR3 length equals 11 residues. The CDR3 nucleotides read TGTGCCTTGTGGGTCGGAGATAAGAGACTCTTT. It codes for CALWVGDKRLF.

As to this clone: The protein recorded in TCRdb matches a much larger clone and deviates from this DNA's translation at residue 7, suggesting a read error; the protein here is obtained by translating the DNA. V and J are TRGV3 and TRGJ1 or TRGJ2. CDR3 length: 10 amino acids. V shed 5 bases, J shed 12 bases, and the junction held 7 bases outside the gene matches. Germline CDR1 VTNTFY, CDR2 YDVSTARD (reference sequence). The CDR3 is CATWGNRKLF. The CDR3 nucleotides read TGTGCCACCTGGGGAAATAGGAAACTCTTT.

Many counts were recorded for this clone. Translating this DNA gives a protein that differs at residue 5 from the TCRdb one, which belongs to a much larger clone; a read error is likely, and the protein shown is this translation. The chain recombines TRGV2 with TRGJ1 or TRGJ2. The germline CDR1 and CDR2 sequences are EGSNGY and YDSYNSKV. CDR3 length: 13 amino acids. V gave up 5 bases and J gave up 6 bases; unmatched junction bases: 10. This CDR3 reads CATWGARGYKKLF. The DNA of the CDR3 is TGTGCCACCTGGGGCGCTCGGGGTTATAAGAAACTCTTT.

This clone was found a few times. The mismatch at residue 8 between this DNA's translation and the TCRdb protein of a much larger clone likely reflects a read error; the protein shown is translated from the DNA. J is TRGJ1 or TRGJ2 and V is TRGV9. TCRdb supplies no J gene; here it was assigned by aligning the nucleotide sequence to germline. The CDR3 is 13 amino acids. Trimming cost V 0 bases and J 8 bases; bases outside gene matches: 7. The germline V gene encodes CDR1 GITISATS and CDR2 ISYDGTV (reference sequence). CDR3 in amino acids: CALWEVHAHKKLF. The DNA for the CDR3 is TGTGCCTTGTGGGAGGTGCATGCTCATAAGAAACTCTTT.

The gene calls are TRGV9 and TRGJP. TCRdb gives no J gene; it was assigned here by matching the DNA to germline. Germline V CDR1 and CDR2: GITISATS, ISYDGTV (reference sequence). V lost 5 bases, J lost 16 bases, and 17 bases stayed unmatched. The CDR3 runs to 16 residues. CDR3 residues: CALWGSKSWAKKIKVF. For the CDR3, the DNA is TGTGCCTTGTGGGGGAGCAAGAGTTGGGCAAAAAAAATCAAGGTATTT.

This clone occurred many times. A far larger clone is a single base away, which makes a read error likely. The chain employs TRGV9 and TRGJ1 or TRGJ2. The CDR3 is 14 amino acids. Germline CDR1 reads GITISATS; CDR2 reads ISYDGTV (reference sequence). CDR3 DNA sequence: TGCGCCTTGTGGGAGGTGCAGGATTATTATAAGAAACTCTTT. Its protein is CALWEVQDYYKKLF.

This clone came up many times. TCRdb's protein, taken from a much larger clone, differs from this DNA's translation at residue 5, likely owing to a read error; the protein displayed comes from the DNA. V gene TRGV9 combines with J gene TRGJ1 or TRGJ2. Here the J gene came from matching the DNA to germline, since TCRdb omits it. The CDR3 covers 13 residues. Germline V lookup: CDR1 GITISATS, CDR2 ISYDGTV (reference sequence). CDR3 sequence (DNA): TGTGCCTTGTGGGGGGTGCCTTATTATAAGAAACTCTTT. Translating it yields CALWGVPYYKKLF.

Note on this clone: For this DNA, TCRdb reports the protein of a much larger clone, which diverges at residue 12, most likely from a read error; the protein presented here is translated directly from the DNA. This chain uses TRGV9 with TRGJ1 or TRGJ2. TCRdb gives no J gene; it was assigned here by matching the DNA to germline. The CDR3 covers 15 residues. Germline-derived CDR1 and CDR2 are GITISATS and ISYDGTV (reference sequence). This CDR3 is CALWVFISNYYRKLF. Written as DNA, the CDR3 is TGTGCCTTGTGGGTATTCATATCGAATTATTATAGGAAACTCTTT.

This clone was detected only a few times. This likely reflects a read error, since a far larger clone is one base away. The DNA is omitted, as the CDR3 cannot be located on it reliably, and the CDR3 follows TCRdb's listing. No J gene was assigned, while the V gene was called as TRGV9. Germline assignment: CDR1 GITISATS and CDR2 ISYDGTV (reference sequence). Including both end residues, the CDR3 is 29 amino acids long. This chain's CDR3 is CALWEVRSNSLAVEQHLLSQVSIGRIQHF.

With regard to this clone: The TCRdb protein comes from a much larger clone and disagrees with this DNA's translation at residue 6, likely due to a read error; the protein given here is derived from the DNA. V usage is TRGV8 and J usage is TRGJ1 or TRGJ2. As TCRdb names no J gene, one was assigned here on the basis of a DNA match to germline. Germline values: CDR1 VENAVY, CDR2 YDSYNSRV. This CDR3 has 12 residues. After removal of 6 bases from V and 7 bases from J, the junction contained 9 bases not matched to a gene. CDR3 protein: CATWPRRYKKLF. CDR3 nucleotides: TGTGCCACCTGGCCTCGGCGGTATAAGAAACTCTTT.

This clone has more than one count but fewer than ten. A read error likely explains this, since a far larger clone differs by one base. Other DNA sequences in the same sample also yield this CDR3. V usage is TRGV4 and J usage is TRGJP2. Since TCRdb gives no J gene, matching the DNA to germline was used here to assign it. CDR3 length: 13 residues. Germline V gives CDR1 EGSTGY, CDR2 YDSYTSSV. J gave up 10 bases and V 4 bases, and 9 bases lay outside the gene matches. Here the CDR3 DNA reads TGTGCCACCTGGGACCCTAGGAGTTGGATCAAGACGTTT. It encodes CATWDPRSWIKTF.

This clone was counted a few times. This likely traces to a read error, being one base from a far larger clone. Within the sample, other DNA sequences also encode this same CDR3. V and J are TRGV9 and TRGJP2. Germline V gene data show CDR1 as GITISATS and CDR2 as ISYDGTV (reference sequence). CDR3 length: 15 amino acids. DNA for the CDR3: TGTGCCTTGTGGGAGGCGTATAGTAGCGATTGGATCAAGACGTTT. Translated: CALWEAYSSDWIKTF.

This clone was detected many times. This DNA translates differently at residue 9 from the TCRdb protein, which is that of a much larger clone; a read error is likely, and the protein shown is the DNA's own translation. The chain carries TRGV9 and TRGJ1 or TRGJ2. The CDR3 is 17 residues long. The germline CDR1 and CDR2 sequences are GITISATS and ISYDGTV (reference sequence). V shed 0 bases, J shed 1 base, and the junction held 12 bases outside the gene matches. As DNA, the CDR3 is TGTGCCTTGTGGGAGGTGCTTGGGTTAGGAAATTATTATAAGAAACTCTTT. This codes for CALWEVLGLGNYYKKLF.

Remarks on this clone: A single base is all that separates this from a far larger clone, so a read error is likely. This CDR3 is also generated by other DNA sequences in the sample. This chain uses TRGV9 with TRGJ1 or TRGJ2. Since TCRdb gives no J gene, matching the DNA to germline was used here to assign it. The V gene's germline CDR1 is GITISATS and CDR2 ISYDGTV (reference sequence). This CDR3 region has 13 residues. The CDR3 bases are TGTGCCCTGTGGGAGCCAAGTTATTATAAGAAACTCTTT. This gives the protein CALWEPSYYKKLF.